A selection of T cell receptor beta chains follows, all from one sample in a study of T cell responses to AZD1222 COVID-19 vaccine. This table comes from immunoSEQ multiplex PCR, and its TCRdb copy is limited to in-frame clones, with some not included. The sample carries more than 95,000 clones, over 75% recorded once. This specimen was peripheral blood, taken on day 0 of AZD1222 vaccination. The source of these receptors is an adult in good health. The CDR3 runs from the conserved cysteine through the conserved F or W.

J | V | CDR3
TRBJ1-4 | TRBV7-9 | CASSPGDRGLGSEKLFF
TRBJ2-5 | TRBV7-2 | CASSSGHHQETQYF
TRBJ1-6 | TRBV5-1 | CASSERAGDNSPLHF
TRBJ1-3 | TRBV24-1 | CATSAGNTIYF
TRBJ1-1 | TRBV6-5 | CASSYWGSGTEAFF
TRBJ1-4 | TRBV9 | CASSGNSEKLFF
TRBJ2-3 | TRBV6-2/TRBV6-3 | CASSYRRSSNTQYF
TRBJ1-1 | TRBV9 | CASSVALDRGLSNTEAFF
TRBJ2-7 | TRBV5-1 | CASSLAGSDYEQYF
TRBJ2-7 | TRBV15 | CATSWGRDYEQYF
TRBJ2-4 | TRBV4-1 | CASSQEKTKNIQYF
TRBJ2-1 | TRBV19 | CASTAPGTEGYNEQFF
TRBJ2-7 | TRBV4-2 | CASSHDPIGSGEPYEQYF
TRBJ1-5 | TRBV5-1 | CASRVTGGAGQPQHF
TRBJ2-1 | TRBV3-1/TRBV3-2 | CASSLSSYNEQFF
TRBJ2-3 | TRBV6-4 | CASSDGGATDTQYF
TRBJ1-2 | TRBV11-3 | CASSRQGNYGYTF
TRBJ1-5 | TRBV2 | CASTPHTSGGNQPQHF
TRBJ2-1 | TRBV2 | CASSGRGQGFNEQFF
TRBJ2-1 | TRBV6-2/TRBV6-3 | CASSNTNEQFF
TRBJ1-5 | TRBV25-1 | CASSESTHKVGQPQHF
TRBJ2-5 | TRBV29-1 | CSVPILGQETQYF
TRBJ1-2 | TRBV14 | CASSSDGYYGYTF
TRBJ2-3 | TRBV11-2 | CASSLVRGMKDTQYF
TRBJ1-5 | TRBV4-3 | CASSQGTGRNQPQHF
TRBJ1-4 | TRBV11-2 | CASSFSGGTASNEKLFF
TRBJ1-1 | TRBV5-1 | CASGLGPNPDTEAFF
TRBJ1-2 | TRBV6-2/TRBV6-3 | CASSYSSRNYGYTF
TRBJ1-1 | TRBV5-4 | CASSPRDTGNTEAFF
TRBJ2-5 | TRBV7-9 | CASSYDGYQETQYF
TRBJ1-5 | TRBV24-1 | CATSDTQSGTGSNQPQHF
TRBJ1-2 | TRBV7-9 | CASSSQTPIPYGYTF
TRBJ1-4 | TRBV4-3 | CASSQEKGTGAEKLFF
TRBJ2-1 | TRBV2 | CASSEGYRTGGNRRFF
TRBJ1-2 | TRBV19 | CASSSGRVGGYTF
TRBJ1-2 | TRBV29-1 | CSVEVFTLRYGYTF
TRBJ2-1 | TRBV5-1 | CASSLTQDSSYNEQFF
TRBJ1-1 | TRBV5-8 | CASRPTDLNTEAFF
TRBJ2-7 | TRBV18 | CASSPPSIKREQYF
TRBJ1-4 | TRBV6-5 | CASKIDRDEKLFF
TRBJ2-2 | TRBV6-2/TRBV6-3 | CASSPGQPTGELFF
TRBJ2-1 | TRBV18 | CASSPSNEQFF
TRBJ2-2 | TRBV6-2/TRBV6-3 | CASSYPGLAGAGGELFF
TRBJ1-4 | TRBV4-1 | CASSLTGYKGEKLFF
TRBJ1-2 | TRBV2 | CASRPGSNYGYTF
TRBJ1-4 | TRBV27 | CASSFQGPPGGYNEKLFF
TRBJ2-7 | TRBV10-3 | CAISYHYEQYF
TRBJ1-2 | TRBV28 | CASSYQGSYGYTF
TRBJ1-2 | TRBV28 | CASSGDRAYNYGYTF
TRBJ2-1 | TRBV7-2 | CASSSLAGLRDEQFF